This T cell receptor (beta chain) derives from a study of response to subunit inactivated influenza vaccine. Study findings and constraints: Authors suggested that a seasonal influenza vaccination recruits few new T cells each time.

Notes on this clonotype: Its matching antigen is unknown.

Per germline, CDR1 MNHEY and CDR2 SMNVEV (reference sequence). The CDR3 is 14 residues long. The V end was cut by 8 bases, the J end by 4 bases, with 14 bases between. TCRdb analysed the RT-PCR reads with MiXCR anew, one entry per CDR3 protein. The sample holds 500,000 to 600,000 distinct CDR3 sequences, roughly 12% seen once. The receptor was isolated from a man in his forties or fifties who received an inactivated influenza vaccine. The sample consisted of PBMCs from blood, taken on the day of vaccination. The chain joins TRBV27 to TRBJ1-4; D is perhaps TRBD1 (6 bases). The CDR3 bases are TGTGCCAGCTCGGACAGCCTGCTTAATGAAAAACTGTTTTTT. Translating it yields CASSDSLLNEKLFF.